These 12 T cell receptor beta chains share one sample of origin, sequenced in a study of cytomegalovirus exposure and HLA in healthy donors. Vbeta (60) and Jbeta (13) primers were used in the PCR. Using immunoSEQ multiplex PCR, the repertoire was profiled, and TCRdb retains in-frame clones only, with some absent. This table holds some 120,000 clones. The sample was PBMCs. These TCRs come from a woman aged 55-69 years in good health and CMV-seronegative.

In DNA form, the CDR3 reads TGTGCCAGCAGCAAACAGTTCGTGAACACTGAAGCTTTCTTT. Amino acid sequence: CASSKQFVNTEAFF. The rearrangement uses TRBV7-2 and TRBJ1-1; D gene ambiguous. Germline loops: CDR1 SGHTA, CDR2 FQGNSA. Trimming removed 5 bases at V and 0 bases at J, with 10 bases between. The CDR3 loop spans 14 amino acids.

The genes are TRBV4-1 and TRBJ2-5, with TRBD2 matching 10 bases. The J call may be wrong; the DNA end is better matched by TRBJ2-7. The CDR3 totals 17 residues. Germline CDR1 reads MGHRA; CDR2 reads YSYEKL. The CDR3 protein is CASSQELAGLASHEQYF. The CDR3 region has the DNA TGCGCCAGCAGCCAAGAGCTGGCGGGACTAGCGTCCCACGAGCAGTACTTC.

The chain links TRBV11-2 to TRBJ1-1; D may be TRBD1 (6 bases). The CDR3 spans 13 residues. V was clipped by 6 bases and J by 0 bases, with 8 bases between them. Germline values: CDR1 SGHAT, CDR2 FQNNGV. CDR3 in amino acids: CASSGQMNTEAFF. The CDR3 DNA sequence: TGTGCCAGCAGTGGACAGATGAACACTGAAGCTTTCTTT.

The chain couples TRBV27 to TRBJ2-3; TRBD2 matches 11 bases. The trim removed 5 bases at V and 6 bases at J, leaving 4 bases unmatched. Per germline, CDR1 MNHEY and CDR2 SMNVEV (reference sequence). This CDR3 comprises 14 residues. The CDR3 here is CASSQRTSGDTQYF. The DNA of the CDR3 is TGTGCCAGCAGTCAAAGGACTAGCGGGGATACGCAGTATTTT.

The chain links TRBV29-1 to TRBJ1-2, with 7 bases aligning to TRBD1. Germline CDR1 reads SQVTM; CDR2 reads ANQGSEA. The CDR3 consists of 14 residues. V shed 2 bases and J 0 bases; nucleotides not matched to a gene: 3. The CDR3, as DNA: TGCAGCGTTGAATACAGGGGCCCTAACTATGGCTACACCTTC. Protein sequence: CSVEYRGPNYGYTF.

The chain links TRBV25-1 to TRBJ2-5; 9 bases are a match to TRBD1. V gave up 8 bases and J gave up 5 bases; unmatched junction bases: 6. The CDR3 extends over 13 amino acids. Germline CDR1 MGHDK, CDR2 SYGVNS. Written as DNA, the CDR3 is TGTGCCAGCTCCCGGACAGGGGTGGAGACCCAGTACTTC. It is translated as CASSRTGVETQYF.

The chain recombines TRBV9 with TRBJ2-7; 12 bases map to TRBD2. The CDR3 has 16 residues. V was pared by 2 bases and J by 3 bases, with 6 bases of the junction left unmatched. Germline CDR1 and CDR2: SGDLS and YYNGEE. CDR3 DNA sequence: TGTGCCAGCAGCGTGACTAGCGGGAGATCTGACTACGAGCAGTACTTC. This translates into CASSVTSGRSDYEQYF.

The V gene is TRBV7-8, the J gene TRBJ2-5; no reliable D call. The CDR3 contains 13 residues. Trimming took 8 bases from V and 5 from J, leaving 15 bases between them. Germline CDR1 and CDR2: SGHVS and FQNEAQ. In DNA form, the CDR3 reads TGTGCCAGCGAGACCCTGATCGGGGAGACCCAGTACTTC. Its protein product is CASETLIGETQYF. Variable domain in full (rest from reference TRBV7-8 and TRBJ2-5): GAGVSQSPRYKVAKRGQDVALRCDPISGHVSLFWYQQALGQGPEFLTYFQNEAQLDKSGLPSDRFFAERPEGSVSTLKIQRTQQEDSAVYLCASETLIGETQYFGPGTRLLVL.

The V gene is TRBV5-6, the J gene TRBJ1-2, with D uncertain. The CDR3 runs 16 residues. Between the trimmed V and J ends, which lost 1 base and 5 bases, there was a span of 18 bases. Germline-derived CDR1 and CDR2 are SGHDT and YYEEEE. CDR3 residues: CASSLRRPTPGYGYTF. DNA of the CDR3: TGTGCCAGCAGCTTGAGGCGACCTACCCCGGGGTATGGCTACACCTTC.

This chain joins TRBV13 and TRBJ2-7; TRBD2 agrees at 11 bases. The CDR3 is 18 residues long. The germline CDR1 and CDR2 sequences are PRHDT and FYEKMQ (reference sequence). J lost 1 base, V lost 2 bases, and 10 bases had no gene match. The CDR3 DNA reads TGTGCCAGCAGCTTAACAGGGTGGGGACTAGCGGAGTCCTACGAGCAGTACTTC. It specifies CASSLTGWGLAESYEQYF.

The chain carries TRBV6-1 and TRBJ1-2; D unclear. With 3 bases removed from V and 4 bases from J, the gap between germline ends came to 15 bases. This CDR3 is built from 15 residues. CDR1 and CDR2 from the germline V gene are MNHNS and SASEGT. CDR3 amino acids: CASSEGGFPAYGYTF. Written as DNA, the CDR3 is TGTGCCAGCAGTGAGGGAGGGTTCCCGGCCTATGGCTACACCTTC.

On this clone itself: The sample carries other DNA sequences with the same CDR3. The chain links TRBV5-6 to TRBJ1-4; 7 bases align to TRBD1. The germline V gene encodes CDR1 SGHDT and CDR2 YYEEEE. Trimming took 4 bases from V and 4 from J; bases not matched to a gene: 10. CDR3 length equals 16 residues. As DNA, the CDR3 is TGTGCCAGCAGCCCACGAGGAACAGGGGTTAATGAAAAACTGTTTTTT. Translated, it gives CASSPRGTGVNEKLFF.